One and the same sample provided the 4 T cell receptor beta chains below, sequenced in a study of T-cell reconstitution after alpha-beta-depleted transplantation in children. The TCRbeta library incorporated unique molecular identifiers. TCRdb re-derived calls from the PCR reads in MiXCR, one entry per CDR3 protein. Of 500,000 to 600,000 distinct CDR3 sequences listed, approximately 30% are singletons. The material sequenced was PBMCs from the stem cell graft donor, taken from the stem cell graft. The receptors derive from a human donor who donated a stem cell graft to a child with aplastic anemia.

In this sample, this clonotype turned up a few times. V is TRBV12-3 or TRBV12-4 and J is TRBJ2-7, with D possibly being TRBD1 (6 bases). This CDR3 is built from 14 residues. V was shortened by 6 bases and J by 1 base, with 13 bases between the two germline ends. The CDR3 DNA is TGTGCCAGCAGCCGGACAGTTTCTTCCTACGAGCAGTACTTC. Its translation: CASSRTVSSYEQYF.

This chain connects TRBV12-3 or TRBV12-4 to TRBJ2-1; 14 nucleotides line up with TRBD2. The CDR3 has 14 residues. Unmatched junction bases numbered 3, after V lost 6 bases and J lost 8 bases. CDR3 region: CASRGLAGAHEQFF. DNA for the CDR3: TGTGCCAGCAGGGGACTAGCGGGAGCCCATGAGCAGTTCTTC.

The chain recombines TRBV19 with TRBJ2-6; D is unclear. The V gene lost 6 bases and the J gene lost 2 bases, with 11 bases spanning the gap. This CDR3 comprises 15 residues. From germline, CDR1 is LNHDA and CDR2 SQIVND (reference sequence). The CDR3 here is CASSRWGTGANVLTF. The CDR3 DNA sequence: TGTGCCAGTAGCCGATGGGGTACTGGGGCCAACGTCCTGACTTTC.

The genes are TRBV9 and TRBJ2-1; 15 bases match TRBD2. The CDR3 contains 18 residues. CDR1 SGDLS and CDR2 YYNGEE come from the germline V gene. J was trimmed by 8 bases and V by 3 bases; bases with no gene match: 12. CDR3 sequence: CASSAGLAGGQWVDEQFF. The CDR3 bases are TGTGCCAGCAGCGCCGGACTAGCGGGAGGGCAATGGGTAGATGAGCAGTTCTTC.